The 10 T cell receptor beta chains listed next were all sequenced from one sample in a study of blood T cell repertoires in COVID-19. Sequencing was performed with immunoSEQ multiplex PCR; in TCRdb, only in-frame clones are kept and a portion is missing. In the table there are roughly 38,000 clones, 90% of which are singletons. The sequenced sample consisted of peripheral blood. The receptor set was obtained from a man between 65 and 85 years old with acute or convalescent COVID-19.

The chain recombines TRBV19 with TRBJ2-2; tentative D call: TRBD2 (6 bases). This CDR3 comprises 15 residues. Looked up from germline, CDR1 is LNHDA and CDR2 is SQIVND (reference sequence). Trimming cost V 7 bases and J 8 bases, with 20 bases left between them. This chain's CDR3 is CASIKGSSAPGELFF. DNA for the CDR3: TGTGCCAGTATAAAGGGTTCTAGCGCCCCGGGGGAGCTGTTTTTT. The full variable domain, its missing parts supplied by reference TRBV19 and TRBJ2-2, is DGGITQSPKYLFRKEGQNVTLSCEQNLNHDAMYWYRQDPGQGLRLIYYSQIVNDFQKGDIAEGYSVSREKKESFPLTVTSAQKNPTAFYLCASIKGSSAPGELFFGEGSRLTVL.

The chain employs TRBV4-2 and TRBJ2-3; 11 bases align to TRBD2. CDR3 length: 18 residues. Germline V gene data show CDR1 as LGHNA and CDR2 as YNFKEQ. The J segment lost 2 bases and the V segment lost 0 bases, leaving 7 bases of the junction unmatched. CDR3 residues: CASSQDPSSGRFTDTQYF. DNA of the CDR3: TGTGCCAGCAGCCAAGATCCATCTAGCGGGAGGTTCACAGATACGCAGTATTTT.

This clone appeared once. The chain uses TRBV10-1 and TRBJ1-1, with a tentative D call TRBD1 (6 bases). The germline CDR1 and CDR2 sequences are WNHNN and SYGVQD (reference sequence). CDR3 length: 14 residues. Trimming removed 6 bases at V and 4 bases at J, with 15 bases between. The CDR3 DNA reads TGCGCCAGCAGCCTCCGGGGGGCCGTCACTGAAGCTTTCTTT. As protein: CASSLRGAVTEAFF.

J is TRBJ2-7 and V is TRBV29-1, with 12 bases aligning to TRBD2. CDR1 and CDR2 from the germline V gene are SQVTM and ANQGSEA. V trimming: 3 bases; J trimming: 4 bases; junction bases outside the gene matches: 4. This CDR3 comprises 14 residues. The CDR3 nucleotides read TGCAGCGTTGAGGCTAGCGGGAGGGCTTACGAGCAGTACTTC. Translating it yields CSVEASGRAYEQYF.

The chain couples TRBV6-6 to TRBJ1-5, with D perhaps matching TRBD1 (5 bases). The CDR3 length is 14 residues. V lost 2 bases and J 9 bases, leaving 14 bases between the germline ends. Germline lookup yields CDR1 MNHNY and CDR2 SVGAGI (reference sequence). CDR3 in amino acids: CASSYERGPWPQHF. CDR3 DNA: TGTGCCAGCAGTTACGAAAGGGGCCCGTGGCCCCAGCATTTT.

This clone was found once. The chain joins TRBV5-1 to TRBJ2-2, with 7 nucleotides matching TRBD1. The CDR3 has 19 amino acids. V lost 3 bases to trimming and J lost 0 bases; unmatched junction nucleotides: 14. Germline lookup yields CDR1 SGHRS and CDR2 YFSETQ. CDR3 coding DNA: TGCGCCAGCAGCTCGAGTACAGGGGCCTGGAACGCGAACACCGGGGAGCTGTTTTTT. This sequence encodes CASSSSTGAWNANTGELFF.

The chain carries TRBV19 and TRBJ2-2, with 8 bases matching TRBD2. The CDR3 is 17 amino acids. V was pared by 5 bases and J by 5 bases, with 13 bases of the junction left unmatched. The V gene's germline CDR1 is LNHDA and CDR2 SQIVND (reference sequence). This CDR3 is CASSGLSRAGETGELFF. In nucleotides, the CDR3 is TGTGCCAGTAGTGGACTGAGTCGAGCGGGAGAGACCGGGGAGCTGTTTTTT.

The chain is built from TRBV5-4 and TRBJ1-1, with 8 bases fitting TRBD1. The CDR3 sequence is 16 residues long. Germline V gene sequence: CDR1 SGHNT, CDR2 YYREEE (reference sequence). With 4 bases clipped from V and 0 bases from J, the junction kept 8 bases outside the gene matches. The CDR3 loop is CASSRDRLGMNTEAFF. In nucleotides, the CDR3 is TGTGCCAGCAGCCGGGACAGGCTTGGGATGAACACTGAAGCTTTCTTT.

The chain carries TRBV7-9 and TRBJ2-6, with a possible D match to TRBD1 (8 bases). Germline-derived CDR1 and CDR2 are SEHNR and FQNEAQ (reference sequence). The CDR3 loop spans 18 amino acids. Trimming removed 6 bases from V and 1 base from J, with 19 bases in between. CDR3 sequence reads: CASRGGGTGGSGANVLTF. In DNA form, the CDR3 reads TGTGCCAGCAGGGGAGGGGGGACAGGAGGATCTGGGGCCAACGTCCTGACTTTC.

The V gene is TRBV9, the J gene TRBJ2-6, with D tentatively TRBD2 (6 bases). This CDR3 is built from 17 residues. V lost 0 bases and J 4 bases, leaving 14 bases between the germline ends. Germline V lookup: CDR1 SGDLS, CDR2 YYNGEE. The CDR3 DNA follows: TGTGCCAGCAGCGTAGAAGCTGAGGGACTGGGGGCCAACGTCCTGACTTTC. Its translation is CASSVEAEGLGANVLTF.